These 2 T cell receptor beta chains originate from one sample sequenced in a study of T cell responses to AZD1222 COVID-19 vaccine. Data came from immunoSEQ multiplex PCR; TCRdb stores just in-frame clones and leaves some out. The sample contains 95,000 to 110,000 clones, 70% to 90% of which appear only once. Sequencing used peripheral blood, obtained 28 days after the second AZD1222 dose. The receptors derive from an adult who received the AZD1222 COVID-19 vaccine.

The J gene is TRBJ2-2, the V gene TRBV18; the match to TRBD1 covers 9 bases. The V gene's germline CDR1 is KGHSH and CDR2 LQKENI. The length of the CDR3 is 14 residues. Trimming removed 4 bases from V and 4 bases from J; junction bases left unmatched: 1. The CDR3 protein is CASSRGQGTGELFF. CDR3 in DNA: TGTGCCAGCTCACGGGGACAGGGCACCGGGGAGCTGTTTTTT. The whole variable domain, filled in from reference TRBV18 and TRBJ2-2, reads NAGVMQNPRHLVRRRGQEARLRCSPMKGHSHVYWYRQLPEEGLKFMVYLQKENIIDESGMPKERFSAEFPKEGPSILRIQQVVRGDSAAYFCASSRGQGTGELFFGEGSRLTVL.

The V and J genes are TRBV19 and TRBJ1-6; the D is unclear. V lost 7 bases and J 6 bases, leaving 16 bases between the germline ends. Germline loops: CDR1 LNHDA, CDR2 SQIVND (reference sequence). The CDR3 extends over 15 amino acids. The DNA of the CDR3 is TGTGCCAGTAATCCTAGACATTACGGTAATTCACCCCTCCACTTT. Translation: CASNPRHYGNSPLHF.